This TCR beta chain was captured by sequencing in a study of beta chain features in type 1 diabetes. All of the isolated RNA was reverse transcribed, so expressed TCRB transcripts were sequenced. Assay: immunoSEQ multiplex PCR; the TCRdb copy retains only in-frame clones and omits some. Of hundreds of thousands of clones listed, roughly 12% are singletons. Findings and caveats of the study: VDJ junctions from type 1 diabetes patients carried fewer insertions and larger deletions.

Only one heparinised blood draw was taken per donor, and its volume averaged about 120 mL. Concerning this clone itself: Its target is not known.

Sequenced: naive CD4+ T cells from blood. The origin of this receptor is a man aged 18-30 years in good health.

The CDR3 loop reads CASSPMGLSGEAYEQYF. The CDR3 DNA reads TGTGCCAGCAGCCCTATGGGACTAAGCGGGGAGGCCTACGAGCAGTACTTC. The V gene is TRBV28, the J gene TRBJ2-7; 7 bases agree with TRBD2. The CDR3 consists of 17 residues. Trimming took 6 bases from V and 2 from J; bases not matched to a gene: 16. Looked up from germline, CDR1 is MDHEN and CDR2 is SYDVKM.